A selection of T cell receptor beta chains follows, all from one sample in a study of human T cells and chemical hapten exposure. MiXCR, applied by TCRdb to the RACE reads, yields one record per CDR3 protein. The sample has around 360,000 distinct CDR3 sequences, over 6% seen once; the top ten hold around 5.6%. The sequences come from whole blood, collected in connection with sensitization to the hapten diphenylcyclopropenone (DPC). Receptors were obtained from a woman aged 18-29 years with alopecia areata. Some clones in this sample may be carry-over from other donors' samples. Both conserved end residues are part of each CDR3. Fields, in order: clone size, J gene, D gene, V gene, CDR3 protein, CDR3 DNA. D genes are given only for firm matches. The size entry is marked missing in some rows and otherwise reads once, few, many or a size class.

clone size: many
J gene: TRBJ2-6
D gene: -
V gene: TRBV28
CDR3 protein: CASSLIAAGANVLTF
CDR3 DNA: TGTGCCAGCAGTTTAATCGCTGCTGGGGCCAACGTCCTGACTTTC

clone size: -
J gene: TRBJ1-2
D gene: -
V gene: TRBV2
CDR3 protein: CASSEGQGGYGYTF
CDR3 DNA: TGTGCCAGCAGTGAAGGTCAGGGAGGCTATGGCTACACCTTC

clone size: many
J gene: TRBJ1-4
D gene: TRBD1
V gene: TRBV27
CDR3 protein: CASRFRGRGEKLFF
CDR3 DNA: TGTGCCAGCAGGTTTAGGGGGCGCGGTGAAAAACTGTTTTTT

clone size: many
J gene: TRBJ2-1
D gene: -
V gene: TRBV10-3
CDR3 protein: CAISVSLGNEQFF
CDR3 DNA: TGTGCCATCAGTGTTTCTCTAGGCAATGAGCAGTTCTTC

clone size: many
J gene: TRBJ1-2
D gene: -
V gene: TRBV11-2
CDR3 protein: CASSLAQGTNYGYTF
CDR3 DNA: TGTGCCAGCAGCTTAGCCCAGGGCACTAACTATGGCTACACCTTC

clone size: -
J gene: TRBJ2-7
D gene: -
V gene: TRBV5-6
CDR3 protein: CASSLEWAGPEQYF
CDR3 DNA: TGTGCCAGCAGCTTGGAGTGGGCAGGGCCCGAGCAGTACTTC

clone size: -
J gene: TRBJ2-3
D gene: -
V gene: TRBV5-1
CDR3 protein: CASSSMGQITDADTQYF
CDR3 DNA: TGCGCCAGCAGCTCAATGGGCCAGATCACAGACGCAGATACGCAGTATTTT

clone size: many
J gene: TRBJ1-3
D gene: TRBD1
V gene: TRBV7-2
CDR3 protein: CASSRRQGRSGNTIYF
CDR3 DNA: TGTGCCAGCAGCCGTCGACAGGGACGCTCTGGAAACACCATATATTTT

clone size: few
J gene: TRBJ1-4
D gene: TRBD1
V gene: TRBV12-3/TRBV12-4
CDR3 protein: CASSPDRDGEKLFF
CDR3 DNA: TGTGCCAGCAGCCCGGACAGGGACGGTGAAAAACTGTTTTTT

clone size: many
J gene: TRBJ1-3
D gene: -
V gene: TRBV10-3
CDR3 protein: CAISESSLPFSGNTIYF
CDR3 DNA: TGTGCCATCAGTGAGTCAAGCCTACCCTTCTCTGGAAACACCATATATTTT

clone size: few
J gene: TRBJ2-1
D gene: TRBD1
V gene: TRBV7-9
CDR3 protein: CASSRTHRGQGANYNEQFF
CDR3 DNA: TGTGCCAGCAGCCGCACTCACAGGGGGCAAGGAGCTAACTACAATGAGCAGTTCTTC

clone size: -
J gene: TRBJ2-2
D gene: -
V gene: TRBV24-1
CDR3 protein: CATSTGLAGAGELFF
CDR3 DNA: TGTGCCACCAGCACTGGGCTAGCCGGCGCCGGGGAGCTGTTTTTT

clone size: many
J gene: TRBJ2-2
D gene: TRBD1
V gene: TRBV20-1
CDR3 protein: CSARVPGQTGGELFF
CDR3 DNA: TGCAGTGCTAGAGTGCCGGGACAGACTGGCGGGGAGCTGTTTTTT

clone size: many
J gene: TRBJ1-6
D gene: -
V gene: TRBV28
CDR3 protein: CASSLHPRGNLFANSPLHF
CDR3 DNA: TGTGCCAGCAGTTTACACCCAAGGGGGAACCTCTTCGCTAATTCACCCCTCCACTTT

clone size: many
J gene: TRBJ1-1
D gene: -
V gene: TRBV29-1
CDR3 protein: CSFQGHPRGKGEAFF
CDR3 DNA: TGCAGCTTCCAGGGTCACCCCCGTGGGAAGGGTGAAGCTTTCTTT

clone size: -
J gene: TRBJ1-5
D gene: -
V gene: TRBV4-2
CDR3 protein: CGSSQDPAPRGVGQPQHF
CDR3 DNA: TGTGGCAGCAGCCAAGATCCCGCTCCAAGGGGAGTAGGTCAGCCCCAGCATTTT

clone size: few
J gene: TRBJ2-3
D gene: -
V gene: TRBV5-1
CDR3 protein: CASSLVDVQSTDTQYF
CDR3 DNA: TGCGCCAGCAGCTTGGTAGACGTGCAAAGCACAGATACGCAGTATTTT

clone size: few
J gene: TRBJ2-1
D gene: -
V gene: TRBV29-1
CDR3 protein: CSVGGNEQFF
CDR3 DNA: TGCAGCGTTGGCGGGAATGAGCAGTTCTTC

clone size: -
J gene: TRBJ2-3
D gene: TRBD1
V gene: TRBV6-5
CDR3 protein: CASRSTSGGRTDTQYF
CDR3 DNA: TGTGCCAGCAGATCCACTTCAGGGGGCCGCACAGATACGCAGTATTTT

clone size: many
J gene: TRBJ2-7
D gene: -
V gene: TRBV20-1
CDR3 protein: CSARGYEQYF
CDR3 DNA: TGCAGTGCTAGAGGATACGAGCAGTACTTC

clone size: many
J gene: TRBJ1-1
D gene: -
V gene: TRBV6-2/TRBV6-3
CDR3 protein: CASISIQGYTEAFF
CDR3 DNA: TGTGCCAGCATTTCGATACAGGGTTATACTGAAGCTTTCTTT

clone size: many
J gene: TRBJ2-1
D gene: TRBD2
V gene: TRBV12-3/TRBV12-4
CDR3 protein: CASSSRTSGGAEQFF
CDR3 DNA: TGTGCCAGCAGCTCAAGGACTAGCGGGGGGGCGGAGCAGTTCTTC

clone size: -
J gene: TRBJ2-7
D gene: -
V gene: TRBV20-1
CDR3 protein: CSARDVGRVGNEQYF
CDR3 DNA: TGCAGTGCTAGAGATGTAGGCAGGGTAGGAAACGAGCAGTACTTC

clone size: many
J gene: TRBJ1-5
D gene: -
V gene: TRBV7-2
CDR3 protein: CASSLGYQPQHF
CDR3 DNA: TGTGCCAGCAGCTTGGGTTACCAGCCCCAGCATTTT

clone size: few
J gene: TRBJ1-1
D gene: -
V gene: TRBV4-1
CDR3 protein: CASSQALGGHTEAFF
CDR3 DNA: TGCGCCAGCAGCCAGGCTTTGGGAGGGCACACTGAAGCTTTCTTT

clone size: many
J gene: TRBJ2-5
D gene: -
V gene: TRBV5-5
CDR3 protein: CASSIDSLETQYF
CDR3 DNA: TGTGCCAGCAGCATTGACAGCCTAGAGACCCAGTACTTC

clone size: -
J gene: TRBJ2-1
D gene: TRBD2
V gene: TRBV9
CDR3 protein: CASSVAGRLGLAGNEQFF
CDR3 DNA: TGTGCCAGCAGCGTAGCAGGACGGCTTGGACTAGCGGGTAATGAGCAGTTCTTC

clone size: -
J gene: TRBJ2-1
D gene: -
V gene: TRBV29-1
CDR3 protein: CSVEGDTGDYNEQFF
CDR3 DNA: TGCAGCGTTGAGGGGGATACTGGGGACTACAATGAGCAGTTCTTC

clone size: -
J gene: TRBJ1-2
D gene: -
V gene: TRBV4-2
CDR3 protein: CASSLVADTNGYTF
CDR3 DNA: TGTGCCAGCAGCCTGGTGGCCGATACTAATGGCTACACCTTC

clone size: -
J gene: TRBJ1-5
D gene: -
V gene: TRBV28
CDR3 protein: CASSGILQDSNQPQHF
CDR3 DNA: TGTGCCAGCAGTGGTATCTTACAGGATAGCAATCAGCCCCAGCATTTT

clone size: many
J gene: TRBJ2-7
D gene: -
V gene: TRBV13
CDR3 protein: CASSLAGREQYF
CDR3 DNA: TGTGCCAGCAGCCTAGCCGGGCGCGAGCAGTACTTC

clone size: -
J gene: TRBJ1-1
D gene: -
V gene: TRBV28
CDR3 protein: CASSLRGALLNTEAFF
CDR3 DNA: TGTGCCAGCAGTTTAAGAGGGGCCCTTTTGAACACTGAAGCTTTCTTT

clone size: many
J gene: TRBJ1-1
D gene: -
V gene: TRBV6-5
CDR3 protein: CASTLGGRGTEAFF
CDR3 DNA: TGTGCCAGCACCCTTGGGGGGCGAGGAACTGAAGCTTTCTTT

clone size: -
J gene: TRBJ1-2
D gene: -
V gene: TRBV28
CDR3 protein: CASGNGGVPGYTF
CDR3 DNA: TGTGCCAGCGGAAACGGAGGGGTTCCGGGCTACACCTTC

clone size: once
J gene: TRBJ1-1
D gene: -
V gene: TRBV4-3
CDR3 protein: CASSQETRGTGVETEAFF
CDR3 DNA: TGCGCCAGCAGCCAAGAGACCCGGGGTACGGGGGTGGAAACTGAAGCTTTCTTT

clone size: -
J gene: TRBJ1-1
D gene: -
V gene: TRBV6-2/TRBV6-3
CDR3 protein: CASSWTNTEAFF
CDR3 DNA: TGTGCCAGCAGTTGGACGAACACTGAAGCTTTCTTT

clone size: few
J gene: TRBJ1-5
D gene: -
V gene: TRBV2
CDR3 protein: CASSSQVPGQPQHF
CDR3 DNA: TGTGCCAGCAGCTCACAGGTTCCGGGGCAGCCCCAGCATTTT

clone size: -
J gene: TRBJ2-1
D gene: TRBD2
V gene: TRBV20-1
CDR3 protein: CSAEPGLAGYNEQFF
CDR3 DNA: TGCAGTGCAGAGCCGGGACTAGCGGGATACAATGAGCAGTTCTTC

clone size: few
J gene: TRBJ2-1
D gene: -
V gene: TRBV9
CDR3 protein: CASSIRSAGEQFF
CDR3 DNA: TGTGCCAGCAGCATCCGAAGTGCGGGTGAGCAGTTCTTC

clone size: -
J gene: TRBJ1-6
D gene: -
V gene: TRBV3-1
CDR3 protein: CASSHISRIGNSPLHF
CDR3 DNA: TGTGCCAGCAGCCATATCTCCAGGATCGGGAATTCACCCCTCCACTTT

clone size: many
J gene: TRBJ2-3
D gene: -
V gene: TRBV29-1
CDR3 protein: CSVVRTDTQYF
CDR3 DNA: TGCAGCGTTGTGCGCACAGATACGCAGTATTTT